Listed below are T cell receptor beta chains from one sample, sequenced in a study of post-analysis software for immune sequencing data. MiXCR, run by TCRdb on the PCR reads, gives a single entry per CDR3 protein. The table lists roughly 540,000 distinct CDR3 sequences, around 36% of them singletons. Specimen: blood. These receptors all come from a girl aged 2-17 years with multiple sclerosis. CDR3s leave out the opening cysteine and the closing phenylalanine or tryptophan. Each record gives: J gene, V gene, clone size, CDR3 protein. Size tells how often a clone was seen (once, few, many) or the class of an expanded clone, and some rows leave it out.

TRBJ1-5,TRBV24-1,NA,ATSDNPNQPQH
TRBJ2-3,TRBV15,NA,ATSRDFPTSGGTDTQY
TRBJ2-7,TRBV5-6,NA,ASSLELRGYAAEQY
NA,TRBV3-1,few,ASSPPRPPGGMETQY
TRBJ2-4,TRBV7-9,many,ASSLEPLAVQY
TRBJ2-1,TRBV11-2,many,ASSSGLAGSWSSLFYNEQF
TRBJ2-1,TRBV5-1,few,ASSLVVTGNEQF
TRBJ2-3,TRBV9,few,ASGIGGRRTDTQY
NA,TRBV6-6,NA,ASSPLLRTGWDEQY
TRBJ2-1,TRBV9,NA,ASSVVLAGKHGQF
TRBJ1-2,TRBV12-3/TRBV12-4,NA,ASTENGLYGYT
TRBJ2-1,TRBV7-8,NA,ASGFGQVFNEQF
TRBJ2-5,TRBV15,NA,ATSREGREEETQY
TRBJ2-5,TRBV6-5,few,ASSPPGTSGVETQY
NA,TRBV3-1,NA,ASSRAGTYGEETQY
TRBJ1-1,TRBV6-5,NA,ASSYRSGTEAF
TRBJ1-2,TRBV5-6,many,ASSLGGSYGYT
TRBJ1-2,TRBV4-1,NA,ASSQRVGDTIYGYT
TRBJ2-3,TRBV5-1,NA,ASTASGGADTQY
TRBJ1-2,TRBV3-1,NA,ASWGNYGYT
NA,TRBV5-1,few,ASRNPGGYEQY
TRBJ1-2,TRBV29-1,NA,SDLTGSGYT
TRBJ1-5,TRBV18,NA,ASSPGRASNQPQH
TRBJ1-2,TRBV5-1,NA,ASSLSREANYGYT
TRBJ1-5,TRBV6-6,few,ASSYSDRSNQPQH
TRBJ2-2,TRBV27,NA,ASSFLKTPGGELF
TRBJ2-7,TRBV5-1,NA,ASSLGLAPSYEQY
TRBJ1-2,TRBV27,NA,ASSTGQYGYT
TRBJ1-1,TRBV6-5,NA,ASSADGWNTEAF
TRBJ2-1,TRBV5-6,NA,ASTLDGGSSYNEQF
TRBJ2-3,TRBV7-2,few,ASSRGLAGGSSTDTQY
TRBJ1-2,TRBV6-5,once,ASTRDSHYGYT
TRBJ2-7,TRBV20-1,few,SARGVYEQY
TRBJ2-1,TRBV20-1,NA,SAREKWGAAYNEQF
TRBJ2-3,TRBV15,once,ATSRNRGEGTDTQY
TRBJ1-1,TRBV5-5,few,ASSLHGTGGHTEAF
TRBJ2-5,TRBV5-1,few,ASSWDQPEETQY
TRBJ2-3,TRBV29-1,NA,SVEDDPDTQY
TRBJ1-1,TRBV20-1,NA,SARVLPAF
TRBJ2-2,TRBV11-3,NA,ASSFERGENTGELF
TRBJ1-2,TRBV20-1,NA,SARIRDSGFNYGYT
TRBJ2-5,TRBV24-1,few,ATSDFRDRAQETQY
TRBJ2-5,TRBV6-5,NA,ASSRLGSVETQY
TRBJ1-2,TRBV7-8,NA,ASSLGTGRKEGGYGYT
TRBJ2-1,TRBV7-3,NA,ASSLRGNSHLLEQF
TRBJ2-5,TRBV20-1,few,SASRPSEEETQY
TRBJ2-5,TRBV15,few,ATSRDTTGGGEETQY
TRBJ1-5,TRBV15,NA,ATSSGGSNQPQH
TRBJ1-1,TRBV29-1,few,SGTGSFDTEAF
TRBJ1-2,TRBV14,NA,ASRIEGLLYGYT
TRBJ2-3,TRBV7-3,NA,ASSGRGADTQY
TRBJ1-2,TRBV29-1,few,SVEDLPNTGTSKGYT